This note documents a single T cell receptor beta chain sequence. Clones were read by immunoSEQ multiplex PCR, and TCRdb kept only the in-frame ones, dropping some. The data contain about 56,000 clones, around 80% of them singletons. The data originate from a study of blood T cell repertoires in COVID-19. Germline V lookup: CDR1 SGHRS, CDR2 YFSETQ. V was clipped by 4 bases and J by 1 base, with 8 bases between them. The CDR3 loop spans 13 amino acids. The sequence was obtained from a woman older than 75 with acute or convalescent COVID-19. The chain is built from TRBV5-1 and TRBJ1-1; D is uncertain. The sequenced sample consisted of peripheral blood. This CDR3 reads CASSVRQNTEAFF. CDR3 sequence (DNA): TGCGCCAGCAGCGTGAGACAGAACACTGAAGCTTTCTTT. The whole variable domain, filled in from reference TRBV5-1 and TRBJ1-1, reads KAGVTQTPRYLIKTRGQQVTLSCSPISGHRSVSWYQQTPGQGLQFLFEYFSETQRNKGNFPGRFSGRQFSNSRSEMNVSTLELGDSALYLCASSVRQNTEAFFGQGTRLTVV.